These T cell receptor beta chains were read from a single sample in a study of blood T cell repertoires in COVID-19. This table comes from immunoSEQ multiplex PCR, and its TCRdb copy is limited to in-frame clones, with some not included. This table has 150,000 to 200,000 clones, about 89% appearing once. The specimen sequenced was peripheral blood. The source is a man between 70 and 80 years old with acute or convalescent COVID-19. The CDR3 runs from the conserved cysteine through the conserved F or W. D genes are given only for firm matches. The size entry is marked missing in some rows and otherwise reads once, few, many or a size class.

J: TRBJ1-6; V: TRBV15; size: -; D: -; DNA: TGTGCCACCAGCAGGGGAGGAGATTCACCCCTCCACTTT; CDR3: CATSRGGDSPLHF
J: TRBJ2-5; V: TRBV4-2; size: -; D: -; DNA: TGTGCCAGCAGCCAAGATCCCTTAGAGACCCAGTACTTC; CDR3: CASSQDPLETQYF
J: TRBJ1-1; V: TRBV21-1; size: few; D: -; DNA: TGTGCCAGCAGCATGGGGTTGAGCGGCGGGAAGAACACTGAAGCTTTCTTT; CDR3: CASSMGLSGGKNTEAFF
J: TRBJ2-7; V: TRBV27; size: -; D: -; DNA: TGTGCCAGCAGTTTATTCCGCAGGGCCCACGAGCAGTACTTC; CDR3: CASSLFRRAHEQYF
J: TRBJ1-1; V: TRBV6-5; size: -; D: TRBD1; DNA: TGTGCCAGCGGAACCCGGGACAGGGGCACTGAAGCTTTCTTT; CDR3: CASGTRDRGTEAFF
J: TRBJ2-1; V: TRBV11-3; size: many; D: TRBD2; DNA: TGTGCCAGCGGCGGGGGGAGCTCCTACAATGAGCAGTTCTTC; CDR3: CASGGGSSYNEQFF
J: TRBJ1-1; V: TRBV7-9; size: -; D: -; DNA: TGTGCCAGCAGCTTAGTAGGTGGAGCTAGTGAAGCTTTCTTT; CDR3: CASSLVGGASEAFF
J: TRBJ2-1; V: TRBV5-4; size: -; D: TRBD2; DNA: TGTGCCAGCAGCTTTTTAGCGGGAGGCCAGGATGAGCAGTTCTTC; CDR3: CASSFLAGGQDEQFF
J: TRBJ1-1; V: TRBV19; size: -; D: -; DNA: TGTGCCAGTAGTATTACCAGGGTGAACACTGAAGCTTTCTTT; CDR3: CASSITRVNTEAFF
J: TRBJ2-3; V: TRBV2; size: -; D: -; DNA: TGTGCCAGCAGTTTAGCGGACGGTACGCAGTATTTT; CDR3: CASSLADGTQYF
J: TRBJ1-2; V: TRBV7-9; size: -; D: TRBD1; DNA: TGTGCCAGCAGCGCCTGGGACAGGGTATACTATGGCTACACCTTC; CDR3: CASSAWDRVYYGYTF
J: TRBJ2-5; V: TRBV11-2; size: -; D: TRBD1; DNA: TGTGCCAGCAGCTTTTGGTCGACAGGGGGCGCCGAAGAGACCCAGTACTTC; CDR3: CASSFWSTGGAEETQYF
J: TRBJ2-2; V: TRBV7-7; size: -; D: -; DNA: TGTGCTAGCGGCAGGGGGACCGGGGAGCTGTTTTTT; CDR3: CASGRGTGELFF
J: TRBJ2-1; V: TRBV3-1/TRBV3-2; size: -; D: -; DNA: TGTGCCAGCAGCCATTGGTATTCGGGCGGGAACAATGAGCAGTTCTTC; CDR3: CASSHWYSGGNNEQFF
J: TRBJ2-7; V: TRBV5-1; size: -; D: -; DNA: TGCGCCAGCAGACCCGGGGGGCCGGAGGGAGAGCAGTACTTC; CDR3: CASRPGGPEGEQYF
J: TRBJ1-5; V: TRBV19; size: -; D: -; DNA: TGTGCCAGTACAACACAGGGCCTCGGGGAGCCCCAGCATTTT; CDR3: CASTTQGLGEPQHF
J: TRBJ1-1; V: TRBV15; size: -; D: -; DNA: TGTGCCACCAGAACGGACAGCAAGAACACTGAAGCTTTCTTT; CDR3: CATRTDSKNTEAFF
J: TRBJ2-2; V: TRBV4-3; size: -; D: TRBD2; DNA: TGCGCCAGCAGCTCACTAGCGGGGTCGAACACCGGGGAGCTGTTTTTT; CDR3: CASSSLAGSNTGELFF
J: TRBJ1-2; V: TRBV19; size: -; D: -; DNA: TGTGCCAGTACCGAGACGGGGACACTATCGCGGGGCTACACCTTC; CDR3: CASTETGTLSRGYTF
J: TRBJ2-1; V: TRBV6-5; size: -; D: -; DNA: TGTGCCAGCAGCCGCCGGAGGGAGGTTGACGAGCAGTTCTTC; CDR3: CASSRRREVDEQFF
J: TRBJ2-1; V: TRBV9; size: -; D: TRBD2; DNA: TGTGCCAGCAGCGTAGGAGCGGGGGCTTACAATGAGCAGTTCTTC; CDR3: CASSVGAGAYNEQFF
J: TRBJ1-1; V: TRBV15; size: -; D: TRBD1; DNA: TGTGCCACCAGCAGAGCCGGGACAGGGAAAACTGAAGCTTTCTTT; CDR3: CATSRAGTGKTEAFF
J: TRBJ1-1; V: TRBV9; size: -; D: -; DNA: TGTGCCAGCAGCGTAGCTATAGGGACAATGAATGAAGCTTTCTTT; CDR3: CASSVAIGTMNEAFF
J: TRBJ1-6; V: TRBV2; size: few; D: TRBD1; DNA: TGTGCCAGCACCACGGACAGGGGTTATAATTCACCCCTCCACTTT; CDR3: CASTTDRGYNSPLHF
J: TRBJ1-2; V: TRBV30; size: -; D: -; DNA: TGTGCCTTCGCCTCCGGGGGATATAACTATGGCTACACCTTC; CDR3: CAFASGGYNYGYTF
J: TRBJ2-3; V: TRBV11-3; size: once; D: -; DNA: TGTGCCAGCAGCTTACGGGGATCAGATACGCAGTATTTT; CDR3: CASSLRGSDTQYF
J: TRBJ1-2; V: TRBV30; size: -; D: TRBD1; DNA: TGTGCCTGGACAGGGGGCAGGGTGGGCTACACCTTC; CDR3: CAWTGGRVGYTF
J: TRBJ2-3; V: TRBV19; size: -; D: -; DNA: TGTGCCAGTAGTATAGTGGGCCACGAGCCAGATACGCAGTATTTT; CDR3: CASSIVGHEPDTQYF
J: TRBJ2-7; V: TRBV4-2; size: -; D: -; DNA: TGTGCCAGCAGCCAAGATTGGGGCGGGGGCCAGAGGGAGCAGTACTTC; CDR3: CASSQDWGGGQREQYF
J: TRBJ1-2; V: TRBV5-1; size: -; D: TRBD1; DNA: TGCGCCAGCCATGAACAGGGGGCGGACGGCTACACCTTC; CDR3: CASHEQGADGYTF
J: TRBJ2-1; V: TRBV10-2; size: -; D: -; DNA: TGCGCCAGCACGGGAAGGAGCTCCTACAATGAGCAGTTCTTC; CDR3: CASTGRSSYNEQFF
J: TRBJ2-2; V: TRBV5-1; size: -; D: TRBD1; DNA: TGCGCCAGCAGCTTTGGTGACAGGGCGTACACCGGGGAGCTGTTTTTT; CDR3: CASSFGDRAYTGELFF
J: TRBJ2-7; V: TRBV7-3; size: -; D: TRBD2; DNA: TGTGCCAGCAGCTTCCCCGTAGCGGGTGTTTACGAGCAGTACTTC; CDR3: CASSFPVAGVYEQYF
J: TRBJ1-2; V: TRBV28; size: -; D: -; DNA: TGTGCCAGCAGTTCCCTAATCGCGGCTCGTTATGGCTACACCTTC; CDR3: CASSSLIAARYGYTF
J: TRBJ2-3; V: TRBV11-2; size: -; D: TRBD2; DNA: TGTGCCAGCAGCTTAGTCCTAGCGGGGGGTAGAGATACGCAGTATTTT; CDR3: CASSLVLAGGRDTQYF
J: TRBJ2-3; V: TRBV10-1; size: -; D: -; DNA: TGCGCCAGCAGTGAGTCTGGCCACACAGATACGCAGTATTTT; CDR3: CASSESGHTDTQYF
J: TRBJ2-1; V: TRBV11-2; size: -; D: -; DNA: TGTGCCAGCAGCCCGAGGAATCGGAACAATGAGCAGTTCTTC; CDR3: CASSPRNRNNEQFF
J: TRBJ2-7; V: TRBV2; size: -; D: TRBD1; DNA: TGTGCCAGCAGTGCGGGACAGCGTCCTAGAGGGCAGTACTTC; CDR3: CASSAGQRPRGQYF
J: TRBJ1-5; V: TRBV7-3; size: -; D: -; DNA: TGTGCCAGCAGCCCACCCGACAGCCCACCCCAGCATTTT; CDR3: CASSPPDSPPQHF